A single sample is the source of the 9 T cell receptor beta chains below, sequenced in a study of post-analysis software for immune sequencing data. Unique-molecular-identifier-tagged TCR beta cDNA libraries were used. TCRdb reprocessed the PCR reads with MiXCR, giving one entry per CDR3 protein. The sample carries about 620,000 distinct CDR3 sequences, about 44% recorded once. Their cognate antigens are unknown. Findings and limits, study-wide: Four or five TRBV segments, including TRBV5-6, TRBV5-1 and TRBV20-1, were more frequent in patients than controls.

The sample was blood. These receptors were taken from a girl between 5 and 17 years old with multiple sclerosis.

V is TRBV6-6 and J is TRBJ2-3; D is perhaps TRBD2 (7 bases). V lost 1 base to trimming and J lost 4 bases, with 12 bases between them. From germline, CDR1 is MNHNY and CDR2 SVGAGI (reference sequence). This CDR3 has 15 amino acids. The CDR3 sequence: CASSYYLGGADTQYF. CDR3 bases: TGTGCCAGCAGTTACTACCTAGGGGGGGCAGATACGCAGTATTTT.

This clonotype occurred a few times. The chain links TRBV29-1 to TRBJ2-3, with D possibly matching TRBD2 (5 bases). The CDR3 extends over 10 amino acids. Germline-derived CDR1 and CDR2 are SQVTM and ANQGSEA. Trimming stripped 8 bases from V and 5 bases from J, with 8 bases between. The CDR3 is CSLREDTQYF. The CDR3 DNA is TGCAGCCTCCGGGAAGATACGCAGTATTTT.

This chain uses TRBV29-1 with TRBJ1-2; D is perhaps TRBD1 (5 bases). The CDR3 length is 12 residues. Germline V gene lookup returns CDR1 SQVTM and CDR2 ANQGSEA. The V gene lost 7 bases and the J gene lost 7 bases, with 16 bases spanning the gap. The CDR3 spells CSGTGPGSGYTF. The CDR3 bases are TGCAGCGGTACGGGGCCAGGGAGTGGCTACACCTTC.

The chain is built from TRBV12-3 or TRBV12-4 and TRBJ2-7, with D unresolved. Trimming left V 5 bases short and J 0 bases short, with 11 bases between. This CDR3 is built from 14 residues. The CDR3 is CASSPDFSSYEQYF. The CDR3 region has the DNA TGTGCCAGCAGTCCCGACTTCAGCTCCTACGAGCAGTACTTC.

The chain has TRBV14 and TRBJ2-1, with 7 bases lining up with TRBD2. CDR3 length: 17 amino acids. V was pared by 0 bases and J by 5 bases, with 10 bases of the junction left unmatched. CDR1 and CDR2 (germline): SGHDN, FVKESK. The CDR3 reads CASSQDPGTIKHNEQFF. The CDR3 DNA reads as TGTGCCAGCAGCCAAGACCCCGGGACTATAAAACACAATGAGCAGTTCTTC.

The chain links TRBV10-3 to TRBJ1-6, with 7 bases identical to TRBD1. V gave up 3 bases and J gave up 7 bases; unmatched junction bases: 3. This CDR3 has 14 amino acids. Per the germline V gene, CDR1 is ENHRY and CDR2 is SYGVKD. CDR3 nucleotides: TGTGCCATCAGTGACAGGGGGACCAATTCACCCCTCCACTTT. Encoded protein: CAISDRGTNSPLHF.

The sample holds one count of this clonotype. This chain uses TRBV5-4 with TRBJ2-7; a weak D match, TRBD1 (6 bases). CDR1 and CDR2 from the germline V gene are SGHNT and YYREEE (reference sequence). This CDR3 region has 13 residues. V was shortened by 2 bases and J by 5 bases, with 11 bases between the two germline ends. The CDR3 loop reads CASSFQGRDEQYF. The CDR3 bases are TGTGCCAGCAGCTTTCAGGGGCGAGACGAGCAGTACTTC. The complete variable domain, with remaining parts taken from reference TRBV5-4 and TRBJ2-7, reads ETGVTQSPTHLIKTRGQQVTLRCSSQSGHNTVSWYQQALGQGPQFIFQYYREEENGRGNFPPRFSGLQFPNYSSELNVNALELDDSALYLCASSFQGRDEQYFGPGTRLTVT.

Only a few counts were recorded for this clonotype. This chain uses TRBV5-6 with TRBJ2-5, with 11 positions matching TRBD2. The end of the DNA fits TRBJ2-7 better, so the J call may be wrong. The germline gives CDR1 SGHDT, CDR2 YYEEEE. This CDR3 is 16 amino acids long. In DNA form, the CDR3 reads TGTGCCAGCAGCTCAGATAGCGGGAGGGCCATAGGCGAGCAGTACTTC. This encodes CASSSDSGRAIGEQYF.

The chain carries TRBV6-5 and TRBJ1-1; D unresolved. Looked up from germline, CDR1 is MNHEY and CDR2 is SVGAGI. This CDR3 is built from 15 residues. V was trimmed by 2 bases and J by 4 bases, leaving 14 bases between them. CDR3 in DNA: TGTGCCAGCAGTTACCGACTCGTGGGTGGCACTGAAGCTTTCTTT. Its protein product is CASSYRLVGGTEAFF.